This T cell receptor beta chain was sequenced for a study of shared clonotypes between healthy human individuals. Profiled with immunoSEQ multiplex PCR; TCRdb holds only in-frame clones, not every one. The sample includes about 1 million clones, more than 75% seen only once; the top ten take about 0.52%. There are a few counts of this clone. The CDR3 spans 15 residues. CDR1 and CDR2 (germline): SGHNT, YENEEA. V was trimmed by 5 bases and J by 0 bases, leaving 13 bases between them. This sequence was found in a young man in good health. Some clones in this sample may be carry-over from other donors' samples. Source material: memory CD4+ T cells from PBMCs. The sample's subset: CD45RA-negative fraction. V is TRBV11-3 and J is TRBJ2-5, with D unclear. The CDR3 here is CASSQGGEHQETQYF. CDR3 nucleotides: TGTGCCAGCAGCCAAGGCGGAGAGCACCAAGAGACCCAGTACTTC.